One and the same sample provided the 23 T cell receptor beta chains below, sequenced in a study of Ad26.COV2.S vaccination and SARS-CoV-2 variants. Treatment: 15 to 20 received Ad26.COV2.S at low or high dose, single or two shots; 5 received placebo; per-sample allocation not given. The investigators took samples on day 63 after the first vaccine or placebo injection. The method was immunoSEQ multiplex PCR; TCRdb's version includes in-frame clones alone and lacks a portion of them. The sample holds hundreds of thousands of clones, around 87% seen once. Here the sequenced sample was peripheral blood, taken in a trial of Ad26.COV2.S vaccine versus placebo. The origin of the receptors is a person aged 18 to 59 who received the Ad26.COV2.S COVID-19 vaccine or a placebo.

The sample holds one count of this clone. The chain couples TRBV6-2 or TRBV6-3 to TRBJ1-5; D is uncertain. The CDR3 loop spans 16 amino acids. Trimming took 5 bases from V and 3 from J, leaving 17 bases between them. Per germline, CDR1 MNHEY and CDR2 SVGEGT. In DNA form, the CDR3 reads TGTGCCAGCAGTCAGAGCCCTGGGTTTAACAATCAGCCCCAGCATTTT. As protein: CASSQSPGFNNQPQHF.

The chain carries TRBV7-2 and TRBJ1-2, with D hard to call. V was trimmed by 1 base and J by 7 bases, leaving 4 bases between them. The CDR3 consists of 11 residues. CDR1 is SGHTA and CDR2 is FQGNSA in the germline V gene. Here the CDR3 reads CASSLDLGYTF. Written as DNA, the CDR3 is TGTGCCAGCAGCTTAGATCTTGGCTACACCTTC.

This sequence joins TRBV2 and TRBJ1-5; 7 bases match TRBD1. After removal of 6 bases from V and 6 bases from J, the junction contained 11 bases not matched to a gene. The CDR3 extends over 15 amino acids. The germline CDR1 and CDR2 sequences are SNHLY and FYNNEI. The CDR3 region is CASSRGQSPVQPQHF. The CDR3 DNA reads as TGTGCCAGCAGCCGGGGACAGAGCCCCGTTCAGCCCCAGCATTTT.

The CDR3 protein is CASSQDRAGWKETQYF. DNA of the CDR3: TGTGCCAGCAGCCAAGATCGGGCAGGATGGAAGGAGACCCAGTACTTC. V and J are TRBV14 and TRBJ2-5; D is unclear. Trimming took 0 bases from V and 5 from J, leaving 16 bases between them. The CDR3 is 16 amino acids. Germline V lookup: CDR1 SGHDN, CDR2 FVKESK.

The gene calls are TRBV10-2 and TRBJ2-1, with 10 bases that match TRBD2. The CDR3 is made up of 16 amino acids. With 3 bases clipped from V and 4 bases from J, the junction kept 6 bases outside the gene matches. Germline V gene sequence: CDR1 WSHSY, CDR2 SAAADI. The CDR3 sequence: CASSDPAGGIYNEQFF. The CDR3 DNA reads TGCGCCAGCAGTGACCCAGCGGGGGGGATTTACAATGAGCAGTTCTTC.

The chain uses TRBV7-2 and TRBJ2-1; 8 positions agree with TRBD1. V shed 5 bases and J 0 bases; nucleotides not matched to a gene: 6. CDR1 and CDR2 from the germline V gene are SGHTA and FQGNSA. This CDR3 has 16 amino acids. CDR3 amino acids: CASSPSTGGSYNEQFF. The CDR3 bases are TGTGCCAGCAGCCCATCCACAGGGGGCTCCTACAATGAGCAGTTCTTC.

The chain is built from TRBV6-4 and TRBJ1-3; D gene unclear. V was shortened by 4 bases and J by 2 bases, with 12 bases between the two germline ends. This CDR3 comprises 15 residues. CDR1 and CDR2 (germline): MRHNA, SNTAGT. This chain's CDR3 is CASSVDGQAGNTIYF. CDR3 coding DNA: TGTGCCAGCAGTGTGGACGGCCAAGCTGGAAACACCATATATTTT.

Notes on this clone: This same CDR3 is encoded by further DNA sequences in the sample. The CDR3 loop is CSVEGQNTEAFF. CDR3 sequence (DNA): TGCAGCGTTGAGGGCCAGAACACTGAAGCTTTCTTT. The V call is TRBV29-1, the J call TRBJ1-1; D call uncertain. V gave up 3 bases and J gave up 1 base, with 6 bases separating them. The CDR3 spans 12 residues. CDR1 is SQVTM and CDR2 is ANQGSEA in the germline V gene.

The CDR3 DNA reads as TGTGCCAGCAGCCAATGGGACACATCCTACGAGCAGTACTTC. Its translation: CASSQWDTSYEQYF. The chain has TRBV9 and TRBJ2-7, with D possibly being TRBD1 (6 bases). CDR1 and CDR2 from the germline V gene are SGDLS and YYNGEE. Trimming removed 4 bases at V and 1 base at J, with 12 bases between. The CDR3 covers 14 residues. The variable domain in full, completed from reference TRBV9 and TRBJ2-7, reads DSGVTQTPKHLITATGQRVTLRCSPRSGDLSVYWYQQSLDQGLQFLIQYYNGEERAKGNILERFSAQQFPDLHSELNLSSLELGDSALYFCASSQWDTSYEQYFGPGTRLTVT.

In the case of this clone: One end of the junction fails to match germline, which may point to a read error. V and J are TRBV5-6 and TRBJ2-7, with D perhaps matching TRBD1 (6 bases). CDR1 is SGHDT and CDR2 is YYEEEE in the germline V gene. This CDR3 region has 13 residues. The CDR3 DNA follows: TGTGCCAGCTGCTTTGCACAGGGCTACGAGCAGTACTTC. The encoded protein is CASCFAQGYEQYF.

The chain joins TRBV7-6 to TRBJ2-7; a possible D gene is TRBD1 (6 bases). Germline V gene lookup returns CDR1 SGHVS and CDR2 FNYEAQ. This CDR3 is 15 amino acids long. V lost 1 base and J lost 3, with 13 bases in between. The CDR3 DNA reads as TGTGCCAGCAGCTTAGGTCCAGGGACACTCTACGAGCAGTACTTC. Amino acids: CASSLGPGTLYEQYF.

This clone was recorded once. The V call is TRBV19, the J call TRBJ1-2, with no clear D. The V gene's germline CDR1 is LNHDA and CDR2 SQIVND (reference sequence). The CDR3 sequence is 14 residues long. Trimming left V 2 bases short and J 4 bases short, with 11 bases between. The CDR3 protein is CASSIKDGFYGYTF. The CDR3, as DNA: TGTGCCAGTAGTATAAAGGACGGATTCTATGGCTACACCTTC. The complete variable domain, with remaining parts taken from reference TRBV19 and TRBJ1-2, reads DGGITQSPKYLFRKEGQNVTLSCEQNLNHDAMYWYRQDPGQGLRLIYYSQIVNDFQKGDIAEGYSVSREKKESFPLTVTSAQKNPTAFYLCASSIKDGFYGYTFGSGTRLTVV.

The DNA for the CDR3 is TGTGCCAGCACCAGGGAGAACAATGAGCAGTTCTTC. Residues: CASTRENNEQFF. V usage is TRBV2 and J usage is TRBJ2-1; D is tentatively TRBD1 or TRBD2 (5 bases each). CDR1 is SNHLY, CDR2 FYNNEI, per germline. CDR3 length: 12 amino acids. The V and J ends lost 7 bases and 5 bases respectively, with 9 bases between them.

The table lists this clone with a count of one. The chain combines TRBV7-2 with TRBJ1-2; 7 positions agree with TRBD1. This CDR3 contains 14 residues. J lost 4 bases, V lost 5 bases, and 7 bases had no gene match. Germline assignment: CDR1 SGHTA and CDR2 FQGNSA. In DNA form, the CDR3 reads TGTGCCAGCAGCAAGGGGCGGGACAGCTATGGCTACACCTTC. This encodes CASSKGRDSYGYTF. The whole variable domain, filled in from reference TRBV7-2 and TRBJ1-2, reads GAGVSQSPSNKVTEKGKDVELRCDPISGHTALYWYRQSLGQGLEFLIYFQGNSAPDKSGLPSDRFSAERTGGSVSTLTIQRTQQEDSAVYLCASSKGRDSYGYTFGSGTRLTVV.

This clone was detected a few times. The J gene is TRBJ1-3, the V gene TRBV7-9, with D maybe TRBD1 (6 bases). This CDR3 is 17 amino acids long. V was trimmed by 4 bases and J by 2 bases, leaving 18 bases between them. CDR1 SEHNR and CDR2 FQNEAQ come from the germline V gene (reference sequence). In DNA, the CDR3 is TGTGCCAGCAGCTCCAGACCGACAGGCAATACTGGAAACACCATATATTTT. Its translation is CASSSRPTGNTGNTIYF.

The rearrangement joins TRBV5-1 to TRBJ1-1; no definite D call. Germline-derived CDR1 and CDR2 are SGHRS and YFSETQ. Trimming took off 0 bases at V and 5 bases at J, with 8 bases between the two ends. CDR3 length: 13 amino acids. CDR3 residues: CASSLDPRTEAFF. DNA for the CDR3: TGCGCCAGCAGCTTGGACCCCAGAACTGAAGCTTTCTTT.

This rearrangement joins TRBV6-5 to TRBJ2-7; 9 positions match TRBD1. CDR3 length: 14 residues. V shed 2 bases, J shed 2 bases, and the junction held 1 base outside the gene matches. Germline V gene data show CDR1 as MNHEY and CDR2 as SVGAGI. Here the CDR3 reads CASSYGTGTYEQYF. The CDR3 DNA follows: TGTGCCAGCAGTTACGGGACAGGGACCTACGAGCAGTACTTC.

The chain employs TRBV5-1 and TRBJ2-3; perhaps TRBD2 as D (5 bases). The V gene lost 2 bases and the J gene lost 1 base, with 8 bases spanning the gap. There are 14 residues in the CDR3. Germline CDR1 reads SGHRS; CDR2 reads YFSETQ. The CDR3 nucleotides are TGCGCCAGCAGCTTAACTAGACGCACAGATACGCAGTATTTT. Translating gives CASSLTRRTDTQYF. Full variable domain (rest looked up from reference TRBV5-1 and TRBJ2-3): KAGVTQTPRYLIKTRGQQVTLSCSPISGHRSVSWYQQTPGQGLQFLFEYFSETQRNKGNFPGRFSGRQFSNSRSEMNVSTLELGDSALYLCASSLTRRTDTQYFGPGTRLTVL.

V gene TRBV4-2 combines with J gene TRBJ2-7, with a weak D call TRBD2 (6 bases). This CDR3 region has 15 residues. CDR1 and CDR2 from the germline V gene are LGHNA and YNFKEQ. V lost 0 bases, J lost 5 bases, and 14 bases lay in between. The CDR3 DNA reads as TGTGCCAGCAGCCAAGAGGGGAGGCTCTACGACGAGCAGTACTTC. Its translation: CASSQEGRLYDEQYF.

The V call is TRBV5-6, the J call TRBJ1-1; D remains unclear. From germline, CDR1 is SGHDT and CDR2 YYEEEE. The V gene lost 2 bases and the J gene lost 3 bases, with 5 bases spanning the gap. This CDR3 contains 12 residues. CDR3 sequence reads: CASSFVDTEAFF. The CDR3 DNA is TGTGCCAGCAGCTTTGTGGACACTGAAGCTTTCTTT.

The chain is built from TRBV19 and TRBJ2-4; a possible D gene is TRBD2 (5 bases). Per the germline V gene, CDR1 is LNHDA and CDR2 is SQIVND (reference sequence). V was cut by 0 bases and J by 1 base, with 16 bases left in between. The CDR3 has 18 amino acids. The CDR3, as DNA: TGTGCCAGTAGTATAGACTACCGGGGTTATACGGCCAAAAACATTCAGTACTTC. It encodes CASSIDYRGYTAKNIQYF.

The chain uses TRBV7-2 and TRBJ1-2; 8 bases match TRBD1. CDR1 and CDR2 from the germline V gene are SGHTA and FQGNSA. V lost 5 bases and J lost 13; bases outside the gene matches: 15. This CDR3 region has 14 residues. The CDR3 sequence: CASSPLPDRGVGTF. As DNA, the CDR3 is TGTGCCAGCAGCCCACTCCCCGACAGGGGCGTTGGCACCTTC.

This clone was found once. The CDR3 reads CASSPGVQETQYF. The CDR3 nucleotides are TGCGCCAGCAGCCCGGGGGTCCAGGAGACCCAGTACTTC. The V and J genes are TRBV5-1 and TRBJ2-5; possible D gene TRBD2, 6 bases. The CDR3 is made up of 13 amino acids. With 4 bases removed from V and 5 bases from J, the gap between germline ends came to 12 bases. Germline V CDR1 and CDR2: SGHRS, YFSETQ.